This TCR beta chain came from a study of post-analysis software for immune sequencing data. About the research overall: Relapsing-remitting, secondary progressive and progressive-relapsing multiple sclerosis were all included among the disease courses. Whole-study results and caveats: When compared against controls, multiple sclerosis patients showed significantly lower normalized Chao1 diversity. A few TRBV segments appeared more often in patients than in controls, and TRBV5-6, TRBV5-1 and TRBV20-1 were among these. Batch-matched samples strongly co-clustered by F measure.

This CDR3 comprises 14 residues. Between the trimmed V and J ends, which lost 5 bases and 7 bases, there was a span of 16 bases. TCR beta cDNA libraries included unique molecular identifiers. Roughly 450,000 cDNA molecules were recovered from an input of roughly 0.95 to 10 million T cells. MiXCR, applied by TCRdb to the PCR reads, yields one record per CDR3 protein. The sample consists of approximately 660,000 distinct CDR3 sequences, around 64% of them appearing once. On this clonotype: Its target is not known.

This sequence joins TRBV12-3 or TRBV12-4 and TRBJ2-3; D gene ambiguous. Material: blood. The receptor comes from a girl between 2 and 10 years old with multiple sclerosis. The CDR3 is CASSPPALGNTQYF. The CDR3 DNA follows: TGTGCCAGCAGTCCCCCGGCCTTAGGAAATACGCAGTATTTT.